This T cell receptor beta chain is drawn from a study of blood T cells in healthy people across ages. CDR3 length: 14 amino acids. Germline loops: CDR1 MNHEY, CDR2 SVGAGI. V lost 2 bases to trimming and J lost 1 base, with 9 bases between them. The authors ran a second PCR of roughly 7 to 11 cycles using a sample-barcoded 5' primer and a J-beta primer mix. The yield of each sample was at least 2.5 million CDR3-containing paired-end reads. MiXCR was run by TCRdb on the 5' RACE reads, yielding one entry per CDR3 protein. The sample has around 990,000 distinct CDR3 sequences, more than 30% seen once. This TCR was sampled from a young man in good health. Material: blood. The rearrangement joins TRBV6-5 to TRBJ2-7; D is possibly TRBD2 (5 bases). CDR3 region: CASSYDPGSYEQYF. The DNA for the CDR3 is TGTGCCAGCAGTTACGACCCGGGGTCCTACGAGCAGTACTTC.